Following are 5 T cell receptor beta chains from one sample sequenced in a study of Tregs in tolerant kidney transplant recipients. Assay used: immunoSEQ multiplex PCR; TCRdb lists only in-frame clones, some missing. The table lists about 73,000 clones, under 98% of them singletons. Source: CD4+ T cells from blood, taken before the transplant. Receptor source: a human donor who received a combined kidney and bone marrow transplant.

The V gene is TRBV5-4, the J gene TRBJ2-7; 10 bases align to TRBD2. The germline CDR1 and CDR2 sequences are SGHNT and YYREEE (reference sequence). The CDR3 covers 16 residues. The ends lost 5 bases at V and 6 bases at J; junction bases unmatched: 14. CDR3 bases: TGTGCCAGCAGTCGAAGCGGGGGGGCCTTTGTAAGCGAGCAGTACTTC. Translated: CASSRSGGAFVSEQYF.

The genes are TRBV5-5 and TRBJ1-5, with a tentative D call TRBD1 (6 bases). V lost 6 bases and J 3 bases, leaving 16 bases between the germline ends. The CDR3 extends over 15 amino acids. Per the germline V gene, CDR1 is SGHKS and CDR2 is YYEKEE (reference sequence). The CDR3 sequence: CASMRGGPSNQPQHF. The CDR3 region has the DNA TGTGCCAGCATGCGAGGGGGTCCCTCCAATCAGCCCCAGCATTTT.

The DNA for the CDR3 is TGCGCCAGCAGCGGGGACAGGGGAGGAACTGAAGCTTTCTTT. Translation: CASSGDRGGTEAFF. J is TRBJ1-1 and V is TRBV5-1, with 10 bases fitting TRBD1. CDR3 length: 14 amino acids. V lost 4 bases to trimming and J lost 5 bases; unmatched junction nucleotides: 5. Germline CDR1 reads SGHRS; CDR2 reads YFSETQ.

The rearrangement uses TRBV18 and TRBJ1-5; the match to TRBD1 covers 7 bases. The CDR3 has 14 amino acids. The ends lost 4 bases at V and 1 base at J; junction bases unmatched: 1. CDR1 and CDR2 (germline): KGHSH, LQKENI. The CDR3 coding sequence is TGTGCCAGCTCACGCAGGGGGAGCAATCAGCCCCAGCATTTT. It yields the protein CASSRRGSNQPQHF.

This clone was detected a few times. V usage is TRBV19 and J usage is TRBJ2-6; TRBD1 matches 7 bases. The junction had 5 bases not matched to a gene; V was cut back by 6 bases and J by 0 bases. Germline assignment: CDR1 LNHDA and CDR2 SQIVND (reference sequence). There are 16 residues in the CDR3. CDR3 sequence (DNA): TGTGCCAGTAGGAATTCAGGGGGCTCTGGGGCCAACGTCCTGACTTTC. It yields the protein CASRNSGGSGANVLTF. The whole variable domain, filled in from reference TRBV19 and TRBJ2-6, reads DGGITQSPKYLFRKEGQNVTLSCEQNLNHDAMYWYRQDPGQGLRLIYYSQIVNDFQKGDIAEGYSVSREKKESFPLTVTSAQKNPTAFYLCASRNSGGSGANVLTFGAGSRLTVL.